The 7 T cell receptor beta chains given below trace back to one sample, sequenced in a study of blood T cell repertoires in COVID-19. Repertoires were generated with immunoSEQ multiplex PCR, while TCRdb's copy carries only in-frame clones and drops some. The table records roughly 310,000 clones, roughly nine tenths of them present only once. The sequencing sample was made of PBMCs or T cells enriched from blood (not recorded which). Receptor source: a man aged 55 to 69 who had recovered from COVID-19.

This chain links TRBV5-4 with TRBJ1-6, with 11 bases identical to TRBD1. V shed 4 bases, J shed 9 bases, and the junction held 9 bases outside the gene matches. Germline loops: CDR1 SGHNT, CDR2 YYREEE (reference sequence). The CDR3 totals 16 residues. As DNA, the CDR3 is TGTGCCAGCAGCCTAGGGGACAGGGGGAAAGGTTCACCCCTCCACTTT. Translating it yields CASSLGDRGKGSPLHF.

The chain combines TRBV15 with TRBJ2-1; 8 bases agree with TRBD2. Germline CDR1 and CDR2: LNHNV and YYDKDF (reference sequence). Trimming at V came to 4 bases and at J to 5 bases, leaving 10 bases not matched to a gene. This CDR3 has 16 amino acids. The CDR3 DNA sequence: TGTGCCACCAGCACAAGGTACGGGAGGGCCGACAATGAGCAGTTCTTC. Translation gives CATSTRYGRADNEQFF.

This CDR3 is CAWTAGPNSPLHF. CDR3 DNA sequence: TGTGCCTGGACGGCAGGGCCAAATTCACCCCTCCACTTT. This rearrangement joins TRBV30 to TRBJ1-6, with a possible D match to TRBD1 (5 bases). Germline CDR1 is GTSNPN and CDR2 is SVGIG (reference sequence). Trimming removed 4 bases from V and 7 bases from J, with 11 bases in between. This CDR3 comprises 13 residues.

CDR3 loop: CASMGRGRTEAFF. Written as DNA, the CDR3 is TGTGCCAGCATGGGTCGAGGGCGGACTGAAGCTTTCTTT. This rearrangement joins TRBV2 to TRBJ1-1; D uncertain. Trimming cost V 7 bases and J 5 bases, with 14 bases left between them. Germline CDR1 reads SNHLY; CDR2 reads FYNNEI. The CDR3 sequence is 13 residues long.

DNA for the CDR3: TGCGCCAGCAGCCCTCAATGGGGTGGGACAGCGCCCTACGAGCAGTACTTC. This encodes CASSPQWGGTAPYEQYF. The genes are TRBV4-3 and TRBJ2-7, with 7 bases aligning to TRBD1. Germline V gives CDR1 LGHNA, CDR2 YSLEER. The CDR3 spans 17 residues. The J segment lost 2 bases and the V segment lost 4 bases, leaving 14 bases of the junction unmatched.

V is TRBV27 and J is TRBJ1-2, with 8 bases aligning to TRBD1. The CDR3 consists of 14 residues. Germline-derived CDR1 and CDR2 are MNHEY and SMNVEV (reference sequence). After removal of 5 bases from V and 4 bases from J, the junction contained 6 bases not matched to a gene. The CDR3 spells CASSVTGVGYGYTF. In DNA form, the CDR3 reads TGTGCCAGCAGTGTGACAGGGGTGGGCTATGGCTACACCTTC.

CDR3 sequence: CASSWGTGALGNEKLFF. In DNA, the CDR3 is TGCGCCAGCAGCTGGGGGACAGGGGCCCTGGGTAATGAAAAACTGTTTTTT. The gene calls are TRBV5-1 and TRBJ1-4, with TRBD1 matching 10 bases. In germline, CDR1 is SGHRS, CDR2 YFSETQ. The V gene end was trimmed by 3 bases and the J gene end by 4 bases; junction bases not matched to a gene: 9. The CDR3 has 17 amino acids.